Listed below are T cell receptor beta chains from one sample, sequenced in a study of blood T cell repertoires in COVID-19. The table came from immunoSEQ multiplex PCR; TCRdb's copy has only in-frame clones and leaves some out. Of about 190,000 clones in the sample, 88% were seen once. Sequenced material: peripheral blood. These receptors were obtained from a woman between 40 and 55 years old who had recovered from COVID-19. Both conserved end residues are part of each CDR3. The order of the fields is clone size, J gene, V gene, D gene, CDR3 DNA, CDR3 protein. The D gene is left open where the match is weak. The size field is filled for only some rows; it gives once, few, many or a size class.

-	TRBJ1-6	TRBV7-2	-	TGTGCCAGCAGCTTAACGGATTCACCCCTCCACTTT	CASSLTDSPLHF
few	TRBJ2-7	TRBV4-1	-	TGCGCCAGCAGCCAAGATCTCAGTTACGAGCAGTACTTC	CASSQDLSYEQYF
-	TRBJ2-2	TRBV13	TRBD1	TGTGCCAGCAGCTTTACAGGGGCGGTGAATGGCGGGGAGCTGTTTTTT	CASSFTGAVNGGELFF
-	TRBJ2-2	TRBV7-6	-	TGTGCCAGCAGCTTAGGGGGCACAGGCGACACCGGGGAGCTGTTTTTT	CASSLGGTGDTGELFF
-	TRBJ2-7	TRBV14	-	TGTGCCAGCAGCAAACTAGCTTCCGAGCAGTACTTC	CASSKLASEQYF
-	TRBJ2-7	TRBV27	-	TGTGCCAGCAGTTTCTCCACCACAGGGTACGAGCAGTACTTC	CASSFSTTGYEQYF
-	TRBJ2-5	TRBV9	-	TGTGCCAGCACCCAATCTGGAGGGGTGAGAGAGACCCAGTACTTC	CASTQSGGVRETQYF
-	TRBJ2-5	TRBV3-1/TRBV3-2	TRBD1	TGTGCCAGCAGTCGGGGACAGGGGGCAGAGACCCAGTACTTC	CASSRGQGAETQYF
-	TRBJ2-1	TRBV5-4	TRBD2	TGTGCCAGCAGCTTGGCGCAGCCGGGACTAGCCTACAATGAGCAGTTCTTC	CASSLAQPGLAYNEQFF
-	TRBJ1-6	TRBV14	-	TGTGCCAGCAGCCAAGATGCCGGGGGGTATAATTCACCCCTCCACTTT	CASSQDAGGYNSPLHF
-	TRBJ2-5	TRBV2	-	TGTGCCAGCAGTGATACTGGAGGAAGGGAGACCCAGTACTTC	CASSDTGGRETQYF
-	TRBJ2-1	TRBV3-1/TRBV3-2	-	TGTGCCAGCAGCCAAGCGGGCGGGACCTCCTACAATGAGCAGTTCTTC	CASSQAGGTSYNEQFF
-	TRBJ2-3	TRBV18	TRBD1	TGTGCCAGCTCACCATTGGTTGGACAGGGCTCAGATACGCAGTATTTT	CASSPLVGQGSDTQYF
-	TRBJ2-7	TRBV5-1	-	TGCGCCAGCAGCTTTGGAGGGGCCAACTACGAGCAGTACTTC	CASSFGGANYEQYF
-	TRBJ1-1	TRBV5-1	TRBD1	TGCGCCAGCAGCGAGGGACAGGGAAGGGCAGAAGCTTTCTTT	CASSEGQGRAEAFF
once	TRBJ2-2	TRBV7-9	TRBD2	TGTGCCAGCAGCTTCCTAGCGGGAGTTCCCGGGGAGCTGTTTTTT	CASSFLAGVPGELFF
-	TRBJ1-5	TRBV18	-	TGTGCCAGCTCACCAAGCGGCGGGGGACTCAATCAGCCCCAGCATTTT	CASSPSGGGLNQPQHF
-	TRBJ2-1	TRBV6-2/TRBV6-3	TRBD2	TGTGCCAGCAGTTACTCCGACCTAGCGGGAACCTACAATGAGCAGTTCTTC	CASSYSDLAGTYNEQFF
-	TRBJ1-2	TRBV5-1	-	TGCGCCAGCAGCTCCCAAGGGGAGGGCTATGGCTACACCTTC	CASSSQGEGYGYTF
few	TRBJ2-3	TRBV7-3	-	TGTGCCAGCAGCCTAAGGGGGGGCATTAGCACAGATACGCAGTATTTT	CASSLRGGISTDTQYF
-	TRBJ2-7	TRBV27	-	TGTGCCAGCAGTTCCGGCGGTTTTCGAACAGGGACCAGGGCCTACGAGCAGTACTTC	CASSSGGFRTGTRAYEQYF
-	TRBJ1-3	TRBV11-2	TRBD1	TGTGCCAGCAGCAATGGCCGGGACAGGGGTGGAAACACCATATATTTT	CASSNGRDRGGNTIYF
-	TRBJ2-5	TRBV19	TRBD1	TGTGCCAGTAGTTCACAGGGGGCAGGGGAGACCCAGTACTTC	CASSSQGAGETQYF
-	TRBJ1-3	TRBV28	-	TGTGCCAGCAGCCGTCAGGGATCTGGAAACACCATATATTTT	CASSRQGSGNTIYF
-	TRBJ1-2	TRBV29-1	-	TGCAGCGTTGAAGGAGGCTGGCCTAACTATGGCTACACCTTC	CSVEGGWPNYGYTF
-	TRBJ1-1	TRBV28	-	TGTGCCAGCAGACTCGCGAGGGTGGGGACTGAAGCTTTCTTT	CASRLARVGTEAFF
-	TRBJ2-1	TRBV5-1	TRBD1	TGCGCCAGCAGCTTGGGCGGGACAGGGGGTAATGAGCAGTTCTTC	CASSLGGTGGNEQFF
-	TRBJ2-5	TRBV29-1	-	TGCAGCGTTGAAGATGGCGGTAGCATCGAGACCCAGTACTTC	CSVEDGGSIETQYF
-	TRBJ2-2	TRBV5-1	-	TGCGCCAGCAGCTTATTACGACAGGCAAACACCGGGGAGCTGTTTTTT	CASSLLRQANTGELFF
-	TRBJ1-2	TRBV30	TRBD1	TGTGCCTGGAGTTTTACAGGGGACTATGGCTACACCTTC	CAWSFTGDYGYTF
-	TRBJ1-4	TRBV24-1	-	TGTGCCACCAACAGGGTGAGGCCGGGGGGAAATGAAAAACTGTTTTTT	CATNRVRPGGNEKLFF
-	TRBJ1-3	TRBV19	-	TGTGCCAGTAGTGCTGGGACTCCTCGCTCTGGAAACACCATATATTTT	CASSAGTPRSGNTIYF
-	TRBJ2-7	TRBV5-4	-	TGTGCCAGCAGTTCTACAGGGAACTACGAGCAGTACTTC	CASSSTGNYEQYF
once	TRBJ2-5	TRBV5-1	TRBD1	TGCGCCAGCAGCCCGGGACAGGGAAAAGCAGAGACCCAGTACTTC	CASSPGQGKAETQYF
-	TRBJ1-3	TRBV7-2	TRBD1	TGTGCCAGCAGCGCACAGGGGCCCTCTGGAAACACCATATATTTT	CASSAQGPSGNTIYF
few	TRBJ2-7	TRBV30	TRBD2	TGTGCCTGGCGGGGGACTAGCGGGTTTTCATACGAGCAGTACTTC	CAWRGTSGFSYEQYF
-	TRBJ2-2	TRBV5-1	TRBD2	TGCGCCAGCAGGGTAGTAGCGGGAGCTAACGGGGAGCTGTTTTTT	CASRVVAGANGELFF
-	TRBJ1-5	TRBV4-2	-	TGTGCCAGCAGCCACCGAGGGAGGGAGGTCGGCAATCAGCCCCAGCATTTT	CASSHRGREVGNQPQHF
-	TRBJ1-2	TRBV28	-	TGTGCCAGCAGTTCCCCGGGGGTACGGTCGATTCGTGGAGGTGGCTACACCTTC	CASSSPGVRSIRGGGYTF
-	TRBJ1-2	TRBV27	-	TGTGCCAGCATGCGGGGGGCAGGCTATGGCTACACCTTC	CASMRGAGYGYTF